This T cell receptor (beta chain) emerged from a study of T cell responses to AZD1222 COVID-19 vaccine. Germline values: CDR1 SGHRS, CDR2 YFSETQ. CDR3 size: 16 residues. Germline trimming cut 0 bases from V and 7 bases from J; bases unmatched to any gene: 4. Sequencing was performed with immunoSEQ multiplex PCR; in TCRdb, only in-frame clones are kept and a portion is missing. The sample consists of under 150,000 clones, approximately 85% of them appearing once. The TCR sequence derives from an adult who received the MenACWY meningococcal vaccine as a control. The chain is built from TRBV5-1 and TRBJ1-6, with 10 bases matching TRBD1. Sample: peripheral blood, taken 28 days after the second dose of the MenACWY control vaccine. CDR3 loop: CASSLEGQGLNSPLHF. In nucleotides, the CDR3 is TGCGCCAGCAGCTTGGAGGGACAGGGGTTGAATTCACCCCTCCACTTT.